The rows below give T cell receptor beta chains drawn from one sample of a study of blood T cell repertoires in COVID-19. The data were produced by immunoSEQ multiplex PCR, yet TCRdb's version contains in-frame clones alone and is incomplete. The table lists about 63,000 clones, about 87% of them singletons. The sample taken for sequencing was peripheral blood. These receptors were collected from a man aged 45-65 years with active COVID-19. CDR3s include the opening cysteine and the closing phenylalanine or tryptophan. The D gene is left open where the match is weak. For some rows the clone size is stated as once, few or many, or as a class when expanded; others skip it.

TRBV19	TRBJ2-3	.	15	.	TGTGCCATATCCTCGGGGGTCCCAGGCACAGATACGCAGTATTTT	CAISSGVPGTDTQYF
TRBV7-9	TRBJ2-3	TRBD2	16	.	TGTGCCAGCAGCTTAGGAGGGACTAGCGGGATTGAGGAGCAGTATTTT	CASSLGGTSGIEEQYF
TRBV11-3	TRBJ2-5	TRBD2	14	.	TGTGCCAGCAGCTCCCGGACTAGCGGAGGGACCCAGTACTTC	CASSSRTSGGTQYF
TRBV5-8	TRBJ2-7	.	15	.	TGTGCCAGCAGCCGTGGGTGGGGCCTCTCCTACGAGCAGTACTTC	CASSRGWGLSYEQYF
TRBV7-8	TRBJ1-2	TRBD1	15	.	TGTGCCAGCAGCCGAGGGACAGGGGGCAGCGATGGCTACACCTTC	CASSRGTGGSDGYTF
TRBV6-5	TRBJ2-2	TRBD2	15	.	TGTGCCAGCAGAAGACTAGCGGGAGGTAGCGGGGAGCTGTTTTTT	CASRRLAGGSGELFF
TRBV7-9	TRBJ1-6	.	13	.	TGTGCCAGCAGCTTAGAAGGGAGATCACCCCTCCACTTT	CASSLEGRSPLHF
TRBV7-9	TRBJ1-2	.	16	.	TGTGCCAGCAGCCACAGGTCACAAGCCCCATGGGGTGGCTACACCTTC	CASSHRSQAPWGGYTF
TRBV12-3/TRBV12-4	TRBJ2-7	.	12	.	TGTGCCAGCAGTTTAGGTCAGGGAAGGAAGTACTTC	CASSLGQGRKYF
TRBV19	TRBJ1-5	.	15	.	TGTGCCACCTCTCCCCGCCTGGAGACCAATCAGCCCCAGCATTTT	CATSPRLETNQPQHF
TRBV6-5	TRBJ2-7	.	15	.	TGTGCCAGCAGTTACCGGGCCCTCATGAGCGGCGAGCAGTACTTC	CASSYRALMSGEQYF
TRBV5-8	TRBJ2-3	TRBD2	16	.	TGTGCCAGCAGCATCGGGACTAGCGGGAGTATCGATACGCAGTATTTT	CASSIGTSGSIDTQYF
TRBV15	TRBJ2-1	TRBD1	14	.	TGTGCCACCCGACTGGACAGGGGGGTCAATGAGCAGTTCTTC	CATRLDRGVNEQFF
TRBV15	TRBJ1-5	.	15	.	TGTGCCACCAGCACTCACCGGGACGGGGGAGAGCCCCAGCATTTT	CATSTHRDGGEPQHF
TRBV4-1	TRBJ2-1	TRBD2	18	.	TGCGCCAGCAGCCAAGTTGGGACTAGCGGGAGAGGGAACAATGAGCAGTTCTTC	CASSQVGTSGRGNNEQFF
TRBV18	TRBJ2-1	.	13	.	TGTGCCAGCTCATCTCAGAGGTACAATGAGCAGTTCTTC	CASSSQRYNEQFF
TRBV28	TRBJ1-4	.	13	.	TGTGCCAGCATGAGTACCTATGATGAAAAACTGTTTTTT	CASMSTYDEKLFF
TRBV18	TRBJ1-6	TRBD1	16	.	TGTGCCAGCTCACCAGAGGGCAGGGGGTTCGGTTCACCCCTCCACTTT	CASSPEGRGFGSPLHF
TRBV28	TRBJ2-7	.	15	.	TGTGCCAGCAGTAACAGGCAACGGGCTCGCTACGAGCAGTACTTC	CASSNRQRARYEQYF
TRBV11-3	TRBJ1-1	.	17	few	TGTGCCAGCAGCTTAGTAGTTCTGGAGGGGATGAACACTGAAGCTTTCTTT	CASSLVVLEGMNTEAFF
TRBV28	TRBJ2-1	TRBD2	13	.	TGTGGCCTGAGGCGGGAGTACGGGGGTGAGCAGTTCTTC	CGLRREYGGEQFF
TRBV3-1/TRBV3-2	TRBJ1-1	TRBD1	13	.	TGTGCCAGCAGCCGGACAGGGAACACTGAAGCTTTCTTT	CASSRTGNTEAFF
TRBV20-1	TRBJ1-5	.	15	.	TGCAGTGCTAGTGCGGGGGGTGGCGGCAATCAGCCCCAGCATTTT	CSASAGGGGNQPQHF